This entry lists 13 T cell receptor beta chains sequenced from one sample in a study of shared clonotypes between healthy human individuals. TCRdb keeps only in-frame clones here, not all; method: immunoSEQ multiplex PCR. The profile shows approximately 1,500,000 clones, under 99% of them singletons. The sample comprised naive CD4+ T cells sorted from blood. As for subset: CD45RA+ positively selected. Receptors originate from a man younger than 40 in good health.

This chain joins TRBV6-5 and TRBJ2-1, with a tentative D call TRBD1 (6 bases). Trimming removed 11 bases at V and 0 bases at J, with 17 bases between. The length of the CDR3 is 15 residues. Germline V CDR1 and CDR2: MNHEY, SVGAGI. The CDR3 DNA reads TGTGCCTCCAGGGGAGTTGTTAGCTCCTACAATGAGCAGTTCTTC. Its protein product is CASRGVVSSYNEQFF.

This chain joins TRBV5-1 and TRBJ2-7; D ambiguous. The CDR3 is 14 residues long. Germline CDR1 SGHRS, CDR2 YFSETQ. V was pared by 0 bases and J by 2 bases, with 9 bases between. The CDR3 nucleotides are TGCGCCAGCAGCTTGGAATGGTGGGCCTACGAGCAGTACTTC. Translating gives CASSLEWWAYEQYF.

The V gene is TRBV11-3, the J gene TRBJ2-1; 10 bases match TRBD2. V lost 4 bases, J lost 2 bases, and 5 bases stayed unmatched. Germline V gene data show CDR1 as SGHNT and CDR2 as YENEEA. This CDR3 region has 16 residues. Here the CDR3 reads CASSSNSGRTYNEQFF. As DNA, the CDR3 is TGTGCCAGCAGCTCTAATAGCGGGAGGACCTACAATGAGCAGTTCTTC.

The chain is built from TRBV19 and TRBJ2-5; 9 nucleotides line up with TRBD1. The CDR3 runs 16 residues. Looked up from germline, CDR1 is LNHDA and CDR2 is SQIVND (reference sequence). V gave up 3 bases and J gave up 7 bases; unmatched junction bases: 12. The CDR3 is CASSIGGTGSLGTQYF. CDR3 nucleotide sequence: TGTGCCAGTAGTATTGGAGGGACAGGGAGTTTGGGGACCCAGTACTTC.

V gene TRBV29-1 combines with J gene TRBJ2-1; 10 nucleotides align to TRBD1. The germline V gene encodes CDR1 SQVTM and CDR2 ANQGSEA. V lost 6 bases and J lost 6; bases outside the gene matches: 5. CDR3 length: 13 residues. The CDR3 DNA is TGCAGCGTCCCCGGGACAGGGGTCAATGAGCAGTTCTTC. Its translation: CSVPGTGVNEQFF.

The genes are TRBV9 and TRBJ2-6; D remains unclear. Trimming shortened V by 3 bases and J by 1 base, and 11 bases separated the two germline ends. CDR1 is SGDLS and CDR2 is YYNGEE in the germline V gene. CDR3 size: 16 residues. DNA for the CDR3: TGTGCCAGCAGCGGGAAAGGTGGGTCTGGGGCCAACGTCCTGACTTTC. This encodes CASSGKGGSGANVLTF. The complete variable domain, with remaining parts taken from reference TRBV9 and TRBJ2-6, reads DSGVTQTPKHLITATGQRVTLRCSPRSGDLSVYWYQQSLDQGLQFLIQYYNGEERAKGNILERFSAQQFPDLHSELNLSSLELGDSALYFCASSGKGGSGANVLTFGAGSRLTVL.

Comment on this clone: The same CDR3 also results from other DNA sequences found in this sample. The J gene is TRBJ2-3, the V gene TRBV11-2; D not resolved. The germline gives CDR1 SGHAT, CDR2 FQNNGV. The CDR3 is 12 amino acids. The V end was cut by 0 bases, the J end by 5 bases, with 3 bases between. The CDR3 sequence: CASSLDRDTQYF. As DNA, the CDR3 is TGTGCCAGCAGCTTAGATAGAGATACGCAGTATTTT.

V and J are TRBV7-3 and TRBJ2-2; 10 nucleotides align to TRBD1. V was clipped by 5 bases and J by 4 bases; unmatched bases: 4. Per the germline V gene, CDR1 is SGHTA and CDR2 is FQGTGA. CDR3 size: 15 residues. CDR3 amino acids: CASSRDRGATGELFF. The CDR3 DNA follows: TGTGCCAGCAGCCGGGACAGGGGTGCCACCGGGGAGCTGTTTTTT.

The rearrangement joins TRBV2 to TRBJ2-5, with 7 positions matching TRBD1. The V segment lost 7 bases and the J segment 5 bases; nucleotides outside the gene matches: 7. The CDR3 totals 13 residues. CDR1 SNHLY and CDR2 FYNNEI come from the germline V gene. The CDR3 region has the DNA TGTGCCAGCAATGGACAGGTGCGGGAGACCCAGTACTTC. Encoded protein: CASNGQVRETQYF.

This chain links TRBV20-1 with TRBJ2-1; D is unclear. CDR1 DFQATT and CDR2 SNEGSKA come from the germline V gene (reference sequence). V was cut by 6 bases and J by 5 bases, with 8 bases left in between. The CDR3 length is 11 residues. CDR3 loop: CSAGPHNEQFF. The CDR3 DNA reads as TGCAGTGCCGGGCCCCACAATGAGCAGTTCTTC.

This chain links TRBV4-3 with TRBJ1-2; D remains ambiguous. The CDR3 loop spans 15 amino acids. The germline V and J ends were trimmed by 0 bases and 4 bases, with 12 bases remaining between them. The germline V gene has CDR1 LGHNA and CDR2 YSLEER. CDR3 loop: CASSQEQIPIYGYTF. As DNA, the CDR3 is TGCGCCAGCAGCCAAGAACAGATACCCATCTATGGCTACACCTTC.

About this clone itself: This CDR3 is also generated by other DNA sequences in the sample. The chain links TRBV18 to TRBJ2-3; D remains unclear. Germline CDR1 and CDR2: KGHSH and LQKENI. The CDR3 has 12 residues. V was cut by 3 bases and J by 0 bases, with 1 base left in between. CDR3 DNA sequence: TGTGCCAGCTCACCCAGCACAGATACGCAGTATTTT. This translates into CASSPSTDTQYF.

This clone has a single count. The V gene is TRBV28, the J gene TRBJ2-1; 7 bases fit TRBD1. The CDR3 is made up of 12 amino acids. CDR1 and CDR2 from the germline V gene are MDHEN and SYDVKM. Trimming removed 6 bases from V and 15 bases from J; junction bases left unmatched: 11. Here the CDR3 DNA reads TGTGCCAGCAGCATACTCCACAGGGGTCCGTTCTTC. Translating it yields CASSILHRGPFF.